This TCR beta chain was sequenced in a study of CD4 T cells in relation to SARS-CoV-2 and coronaviruses. The table came from immunoSEQ multiplex PCR; TCRdb's copy has only in-frame clones and leaves some out. The data hold 18,000 or so clones, with roughly 77% observed a single time. This clone was recorded a few times. The antigen is unknown. The CDR3 contains 14 residues. The trim removed 7 bases at V and 5 bases at J, leaving 10 bases unmatched. Germline CDR1 reads SNHLY; CDR2 reads FYNNEI. Unexposed donor CD4+ T cells date from 2011-2018, before the COVID-19 pandemic. Isolation of CD4+ T cells took place after less than twelve days in culture.

The chain combines TRBV2 with TRBJ1-1, with 7 bases that match TRBD1. The sequenced sample consisted of CD4+ T cells from PBMCs, cultured in vitro. This clonotype originated in a human donor in good health. The CDR3 spells CASKEGSGGTEAFF. The CDR3 region has the DNA TGTGCCAGCAAAGAGGGATCAGGGGGAACTGAAGCTTTCTTT.